The rows below give T cell receptor beta chains drawn from one sample of a study of vaccination effects on CD4 cells after COVID-19. The antigens for these receptors are not known. Method: immunoSEQ multiplex PCR; TCRdb's copy keeps in-frame clones and lacks some. The table lists tens of thousands of clones, approximately 75% of them singletons. Sequences were derived from CD4+ T cells from PBMCs cultured with HCoV-OC43 spike peptides, sampled before COVID-19 vaccination. The receptor set was obtained from a human donor who received a COVID-19 vaccine. Both conserved end residues are part of each CDR3. D genes are given only for firm matches. Rows may omit the clone size; those that give it use once, few, many or a size class.

>.|.|TRBJ1-3|13|TRBV2
TGTGCCAGCACAACTTACTCTGGAAACACCATATATTTT
CASTTYSGNTIYF
>.|.|TRBJ1-6|13|TRBV15
TGTGCCACCAGCAGAGATCGGAGTTCACCCCTCCACTTT
CATSRDRSSPLHF
>.|.|TRBJ1-3|17|TRBV5-6
TGTGCCAGCAGCTTGACCATGACAGGCGGCTCTGGAAACACCATATATTTT
CASSLTMTGGSGNTIYF
>TRBD2|.|TRBJ2-3|17|TRBV30
TGTGCCTGGAGCGGTCTAGCGGCTGACTTGGGCACAGATACGCAGTATTTT
CAWSGLAADLGTDTQYF
>.|.|TRBJ2-3|17|TRBV5-4
TGTGCCAGCAGCTTGGCCGCGGCAGGTCCATTTAGAGATACGCAGTATTTT
CASSLAAAGPFRDTQYF
>TRBD2|.|TRBJ2-1|15|TRBV7-2
TGTGCCAGCAGCTTAGTTGGGGGGGAAAGAGGGGAGCAGTTCTTC
CASSLVGGERGEQFF
>.|.|TRBJ2-2|13|TRBV12-3/TRBV12-4
TGTGCCAGCAGTCGAACGAACACCGGGGAGCTGTTTTTT
CASSRTNTGELFF
>.|.|TRBJ1-2|12|TRBV2
TGTGCCAGCAGGAATAGTGACTATGGCTACACCTTC
CASRNSDYGYTF
>TRBD1|.|TRBJ1-5|14|TRBV6-2/TRBV6-3
TGTGCCAGCAGTTACGGACAGGGGAATCAGCCCCAGCATTTT
CASSYGQGNQPQHF
>.|.|TRBJ2-3|15|TRBV9
TGTGCCAGCAGCGTAGCTACAGGAGTCACAGATACGCAGTATTTT
CASSVATGVTDTQYF
>.|.|TRBJ1-1|16|TRBV19
TGTGCCAGTAGTCCAATTCCGGGACCCCGGAGTACTGAAGCTTTCTTT
CASSPIPGPRSTEAFF
>TRBD1|.|TRBJ1-2|17|TRBV20-1
TGCAGTGCGAGTACCTCCGGGACAGGGGGCGGGCGGGGAGGCTACACCTTC
CSASTSGTGGGRGGYTF
>TRBD1|.|TRBJ1-1|13|TRBV3-1/TRBV3-2
TGTGCCAGCAGCCCGACAGGGGACACTGAAGCTTTCTTT
CASSPTGDTEAFF
>.|.|TRBJ1-2|12|TRBV2
TGTGCCAGCAGTCGAAACAGGGACGGCTACACCTTC
CASSRNRDGYTF
>.|.|TRBJ1-2|14|TRBV4-1
TGCGCCAGCAGCCAAGATCAGGGGACCCTTGGCTACACCTTC
CASSQDQGTLGYTF
>TRBD1|.|TRBJ1-2|16|TRBV5-1
TGCGCCAGCAGCCGTCCGGGACAGGGCGCCTTCTATGGCTACACCTTC
CASSRPGQGAFYGYTF
>.|few|TRBJ1-3|18|TRBV19
TGTGCCAGTAGTTCCTTATCTGGGGGCGCGCTTGGAGGAAACACCATATATTTT
CASSSLSGGALGGNTIYF
>.|.|TRBJ2-2|15|TRBV30
TGTGCCTGCCCCTCTTGGCCGTCTACCAGCGGGGAGCTGTTTTTT
CACPSWPSTSGELFF
>TRBD2|.|TRBJ2-3|19|TRBV4-2
TGTGCCAGCAGCCAGGGGTGGAGCGGGGGGGCGTCGTTGACAGATACGCAGTATTTT
CASSQGWSGGASLTDTQYF
>TRBD1|.|TRBJ2-2|16|TRBV4-1
TGCGCCAGCAGCCACTACAACAGGGGCAGGGGCGGGGAGCTGTTTTTT
CASSHYNRGRGGELFF
>.|few|TRBJ1-2|12|TRBV6-5
TGTGCCAGCGTCGGACAGAACTATGGCTACACCTTC
CASVGQNYGYTF
>.|few|TRBJ2-3|13|TRBV18
TGTGCCAGCTCAAGTCAATGGGGGGATACGCAGTATTTT
CASSSQWGDTQYF
>TRBD1|.|TRBJ1-2|14|TRBV5-1
TGCGCCAGCACCTCCGGGACAGCAAACTATGGCTACACCTTC
CASTSGTANYGYTF
>.|few|TRBJ1-2|17|TRBV28
TGTGCCAGCAGTCCCTCCGGGCGGGGACTAGCTAACTATGGCTACACCTTC
CASSPSGRGLANYGYTF
>.|.|TRBJ1-2|14|TRBV5-4
TGTGCCAGCAGCCGACAGGCCGCTAACTATGGCTACACCTTC
CASSRQAANYGYTF
>.|.|TRBJ1-1|15|TRBV6-5
TGTGCCAGCAGAATATACAGGGACATGAACACTGAAGCTTTCTTT
CASRIYRDMNTEAFF
>.|.|TRBJ1-6|14|TRBV30
TGTGCCTGGAGTCGCCTGGCAGGGGATTCACCCCTCCACTTT
CAWSRLAGDSPLHF
>.|.|TRBJ1-3|14|TRBV7-3
TGTGCCAGCAGCTTACAGCGCTCTGGAAACACCATATATTTT
CASSLQRSGNTIYF
>.|.|TRBJ1-1|12|TRBV28
TGTGCCAGCTTGAGGTTTCGGACTGAAGCTTTCTTT
CASLRFRTEAFF
>.|once|TRBJ1-1|13|TRBV28
TGTGCCAGCAGCCCCGCTGTGCCTCCTGAAGCTTTCTTT
CASSPAVPPEAFF
>.|.|TRBJ1-1|17|TRBV6-2/TRBV6-3
TGTGCCAGCAGTTCCACCCACTCGTCCACAGGGAACACTGAAGCTTTCTTT
CASSSTHSSTGNTEAFF
>TRBD1|once|TRBJ2-3|16|TRBV7-2
TGTGCCAGCAGCTTAACATGGGACAGCTACACAGATACGCAGTATTTT
CASSLTWDSYTDTQYF
>.|.|TRBJ1-5|12|TRBV28
TGTGCCAGCAGTTTAGCCAGCCAGCCCCAGCATTTT
CASSLASQPQHF
>.|.|TRBJ2-6|14|TRBV5-1
TGCGCCAGCAGGGAGGGTTCTGGGGCCAACGTCCTGACTTTC
CASREGSGANVLTF
>.|.|TRBJ2-3|13|TRBV5-4
TGTGCCAGCAGCAGGGACTCGACAGATACGCAGTATTTT
CASSRDSTDTQYF
>.|.|TRBJ2-3|16|TRBV5-6
TGTGCCAGCGTGCCTTCAGGGTACTACTCCACAGATACGCAGTATTTT
CASVPSGYYSTDTQYF
>.|.|TRBJ1-1|13|TRBV18
TGTGCCAGCTCACCACAGGGCTATACTGAAGCTTTCTTT
CASSPQGYTEAFF
>TRBD1|.|TRBJ1-5|18|TRBV6-2/TRBV6-3
TGTGCCAGCAGTTCCGTCCCGGGACAGGGGTCGAGGCATCAGCCCCAGCATTTT
CASSSVPGQGSRHQPQHF
>TRBD1|.|TRBJ1-3|15|TRBV28
TGTGCCAGCAGCCCCGACAGGGGAGAAGGAAACACCATATATTTT
CASSPDRGEGNTIYF
>TRBD2|.|TRBJ2-5|16|TRBV9
TGTGCCAGCAGCGTTGGACTAGCGGGGGGAGGAGAGACCCAGTACTTC
CASSVGLAGGGETQYF
>.|few|TRBJ1-3|15|TRBV9
TGTGCCAGCAGCACCGGCCCCACGGGGGGAAACACCATATATTTT
CASSTGPTGGNTIYF
>TRBD2|once|TRBJ2-3|16|TRBV29-1
TGCAGCGTCGCCGGGGGACTAGCGGGGTCCACAGATACGCAGTATTTT
CSVAGGLAGSTDTQYF
>.|.|TRBJ2-5|13|TRBV29-1
TGCAGCGTTGAAGAGGACGCGGGGCCGACCCAGTACTTC
CSVEEDAGPTQYF
>.|.|TRBJ1-6|13|TRBV7-2
TGTGCCAGCAGCTTAGAGCAGAATTCACCCCTCCACTTT
CASSLEQNSPLHF
>.|.|TRBJ1-6|16|TRBV24-1
TGTGCCACCAGTGATGCTCGAAAGGGTAGGAATTCACCCCTCCACTTT
CATSDARKGRNSPLHF
>.|.|TRBJ1-4|16|TRBV4-2
TGTGCCAGCAGCCAAGATACAGCCCAGGGAAACGAAAAACTGTTTTTT
CASSQDTAQGNEKLFF
>.|once|TRBJ2-2|15|TRBV3-1/TRBV3-2
TGTGCCAGCAGCCAAGTTACATGGGGCACCGGGGAGCTGTTTTTT
CASSQVTWGTGELFF
>TRBD2|.|TRBJ2-2|14|TRBV6-5
TGTGCCACCCGGGCGGGGGGGCCCCCCGGGGAGCTGTTTTTT
CATRAGGPPGELFF
>TRBD1|.|TRBJ1-2|15|TRBV29-1
TGCAGCGTTGAATCCCGGCACAGGGGTAACTATGGCTACACCTTC
CSVESRHRGNYGYTF
>.|once|TRBJ2-5|14|TRBV3-1/TRBV3-2
TGTGCCAGCAGCCACACCCGGGGGGCAGAGACCCAGTACTTC
CASSHTRGAETQYF
>TRBD1|.|TRBJ1-2|16|TRBV18
TGTGCCAGCTCCCTTACGCTGGCAGGGGGACTAGATGGCTACACCTTC
CASSLTLAGGLDGYTF
>TRBD1|.|TRBJ2-3|16|TRBV9
TGTGCCAGCAGCGCAACCAGGGGGCTGCGCACAGATACGCAGTATTTT
CASSATRGLRTDTQYF
>TRBD1|.|TRBJ1-2|14|TRBV7-2
TGTGCCAGCAGCTTAAGCGGACAGGGCTATGGCTACACCTTC
CASSLSGQGYGYTF
>TRBD1|.|TRBJ1-6|15|TRBV6-5
TGTGCCAGCAGTTACTCACCCACAGGGGATTCACCCCTCCACTTT
CASSYSPTGDSPLHF